This T cell receptor (beta chain) was recorded in a study of tumor-infiltrating lymphocytes in localized non-small cell lung cancer. Study-level points and caveats: Tumors had more T cell infiltration than uninvolved lung, per TCRbeta sequencing and CD3 counts. Different pieces of the same tissue were used for each assay. No T-cell fraction difference was seen between IM1 and IM2 tumors.

Remarks on this clone: Its matching antigen is unknown.

V dropped 3 bases and J dropped 3; count of bases not matched to a gene: 3. Germline V lookup: CDR1 KGHSH, CDR2 LQKENI. The CDR3 has 14 amino acids. Method: immunoSEQ multiplex PCR; TCRdb's copy keeps in-frame clones and lacks some. The table includes about 15,000 clones, over 75% detected once. The sequenced material came from lung tumor tissue. The rearrangement joins TRBV18 to TRBJ2-7; 9 bases are shared with TRBD2. The sequence derives from a human donor with non-small cell lung cancer. CDR3: CASSPTSGFYEQYF. The CDR3 nucleotides read TGTGCCAGCTCACCGACTAGCGGTTTCTACGAGCAGTACTTC.